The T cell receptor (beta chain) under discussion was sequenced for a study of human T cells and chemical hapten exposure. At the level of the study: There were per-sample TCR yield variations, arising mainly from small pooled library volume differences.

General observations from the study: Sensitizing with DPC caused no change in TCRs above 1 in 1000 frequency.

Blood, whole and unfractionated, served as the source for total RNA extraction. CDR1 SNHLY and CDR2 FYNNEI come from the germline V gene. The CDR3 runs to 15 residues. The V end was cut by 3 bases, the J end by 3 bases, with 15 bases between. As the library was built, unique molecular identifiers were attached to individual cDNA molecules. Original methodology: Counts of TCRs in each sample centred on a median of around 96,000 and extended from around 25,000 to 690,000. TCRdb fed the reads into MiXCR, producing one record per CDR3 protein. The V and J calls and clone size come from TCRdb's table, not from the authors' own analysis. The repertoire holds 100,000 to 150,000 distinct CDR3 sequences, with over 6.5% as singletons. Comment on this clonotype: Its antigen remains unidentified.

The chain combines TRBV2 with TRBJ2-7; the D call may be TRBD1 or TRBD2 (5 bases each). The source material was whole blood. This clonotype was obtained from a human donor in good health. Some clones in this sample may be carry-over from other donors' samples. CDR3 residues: CASSEGQGENYEQYF. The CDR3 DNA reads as TGTGCCAGCAGTGAGGGCCAGGGAGAAAACTACGAGCAGTACTTC.